These 3 T cell receptor beta chains were all obtained from the same sample, sequenced in a study of CD8+CD57+ T cells in acquired aplastic anemia. Genomic DNA acted as the template from which TCR beta VDJ combination and CDR3 sequence profiling were carried out. TCRdb reanalysed the reads using MiXCR and keeps one entry per CDR3 protein. The sample shows about 41,000 distinct CDR3 sequences, approximately 63% of them seen only once. Whoever was chosen for sequencing had shown CD8+CD57+ cell expansion by flow cytometry. Source material: sorted CD4+, CD8+, or CD8+CD57+ T cells (not recorded which) from PBMCs. All receptors come from a human donor with aplastic anemia.

The rearrangement uses TRBV29-1 and TRBJ2-3, with TRBD2 identical over 12 bases. The germline CDR1 and CDR2 sequences are SQVTM and ANQGSEA. This CDR3 contains 16 residues. V shed 0 bases, J shed 3 bases, and the junction held 4 bases outside the gene matches. In DNA, the CDR3 is TGCAGCGTTGAAGACAGAGGGACTAGCGGGACAGATACGCAGTATTTT. Protein product: CSVEDRGTSGTDTQYF.

This chain joins TRBV2 and TRBJ1-2; 8 nucleotides agree with TRBD1. CDR1 is SNHLY and CDR2 is FYNNEI in the germline V gene. This CDR3 has 14 residues. J was trimmed by 4 bases and V by 4 bases; bases with no gene match: 5. The CDR3 DNA follows: TGTGCCAGCAGTGTCTGGACAGGGAGCTATGGCTACACCTTC. Translation gives CASSVWTGSYGYTF.

The J gene is TRBJ2-5, the V gene TRBV9; no reliable D call. Trimming shortened V by 4 bases and J by 2 bases, and 12 bases separated the two germline ends. The CDR3 spans 14 residues. CDR1 is SGDLS, CDR2 YYNGEE, per germline. CDR3 sequence (DNA): TGTGCCAGCAGCTTAGCAGTCTCTCAAGAGACCCAGTACTTC. Its translation: CASSLAVSQETQYF.